This TCR beta chain was recovered during a study of blood T cells in healthy people across ages (dated by TCRdb to 2015 to 2017). About the full investigation: In model experiments, template switching captured roughly one uniquely barcoded TCR beta cDNA molecule for every two T cells. The study analyzed two additional independent replicas of 1 million unique cDNA reads from the same blood draw for two donors, one aged 18 to 29 and one aged 80 or older. To avoid experimental bias, donors of different ages were spread randomly across the sequencing lanes. To track age-related changes in TCR beta repertoire diversity, the study relied on deep sequencing normalized with unique cDNA molecular identifiers. The donors were divided into four age groups: young (average around 17 years), middle-aged (approximately 39), aged (62) and long-lived (about 90). The research as a whole found: As age increased, observed TCR beta diversity per million T cells dropped in a roughly linear way, and a significant reduction was already evident by age around 41. Because donor CMV infection status was unknown, age-related changes in expanded clonotypes were potentially confounded. A strong correlation was found between observed TCR beta diversity and the percentage of naive T cells measured by flow cytometry. Because profiling used bulk unsorted PBMCs, naive and antigen-experienced compartments could not be compared conclusively. Compared with the aged group, the long-lived group had more naive CD4+ T cells, fewer expanded clones and increased TCR diversity, a pattern suggesting age selection. Total diversity estimates from one million sequenced T cells were considered lower bounds and underestimates.

Germline trimming: 3 bases from V, 13 bases from J; junction bases outside gene matches: 14. CDR3 length: 16 amino acids, cysteine to phenylalanine. The retained sequence is limited to the CDR3, 48 bases, with the frame set at the first base. CDR1 is given as MGHDK and CDR2 as SYGVNS, both from the germline V gene. Libraries were made using 5' RACE. TCRdb shows the sequencer as Illumina HiSeq 2500. A second PCR of about 6 to 11 cycles was performed with a sample-barcoded 5' primer and a J-beta primer mix. Each TCR beta cDNA molecule received a unique molecular identifier from a template-switch 5' adaptor carrying 12 random nucleotides. Each sample yielded at least 3 million CDR3-containing paired-end reads. All of the RNA was converted into first-strand cDNA using the Mint cDNA synthesis kit, with a TRBC-specific oligonucleotide serving as the primer. All cDNA was treated with uracil-DNA glycosylase and then went through a first 18-cycle PCR with the universal primers M1SS and BC2_uni_R. Per the source publication's procedure: Each sample was normalized by randomly selecting 1 million high-quality reads, each carrying a distinct molecular identifier. Reads sharing molecular identifiers were discarded rather than binned into consensus sequences. MiTCR, run with a Q25 quality threshold and the strictest error-elimination algorithm, handled CDR3 identification, clonotype clustering and error correction. A nonparametric unseen species model with Euler transformation was used to estimate lower-bound total TCR beta diversity. TCRdb's own reprocessing of the public reads used fastp at Q25 and MiXCR and kept productive beta chains. CDR3 protein sequences are deduplicated, and each keeps its most common genes and DNA. The V and J calls were not made by the authors but by TCRdb's processing. The sample table records approximately 800,000 distinct CDR3 sequences; 30% to 45% of these occur just once. The ten largest make up approximately 13% of the sample.

Worth noting for this clonotype: No antigen is known for it. No qualities accompany the bases; no much larger clone lies one base away.

The donors were under 40 Caucasian individuals from Russia, aged roughly 6 to 100 years, who were systemically healthy. Around 10 milliliters of peripheral blood were collected from each donor into EDTA-treated Vacutainer tubes. Ficoll-Paque density-gradient centrifugation was used to isolate PBMCs, with at least 6 million obtained per sample. Trizol reagent was used to extract total RNA from the PBMCs, yielding at least 5.5 micrograms per sample. For every donor, flow cytometry on a PBMC aliquot measured the percentage of naive CD45RAhigh/CD27high T cells. The sequence was collected from a man between 18 and 35 years old in good health. The source material was blood. The sequence links TRBV25-1 to TRBJ2-4; TRBD2 matches 11 bases in the middle. Here the CDR3 is given as CASSDARTSGYNEQYF. The nucleotide sequence is given as TGTGCCAGCAGTGATGCCCGGACTAGCGGGTACAATGAGCAGTACTTC.